Presented here are 15 T cell receptor beta chains from one specimen sequenced in a study of CD8 T cells in ankylosing spondylitis. Study findings and constraints: Several highly homologous variants made up a TCR beta motif, and this motif appeared characteristic of ankylosing spondylitis blood.

These TCRs' antigens remain unknown. TCRdb recomputed calls from the 5' RACE reads with MiXCR, one row per CDR3 protein. Of 200,000 to 250,000 distinct CDR3 sequences listed, 6% to 8% are singletons. Sequenced input: blood, either unsorted or a sorted T cell fraction (not recorded which). These receptors originate from a male donor with ankylosing spondylitis.

This clonotype was recorded only once. The CDR3 here is CASSVPSESTDTQYF. CDR3 bases: TGTGCCAGCAGTGTACCTAGCGAGAGTACAGATACGCAGTATTTT. The chain employs TRBV6-1 and TRBJ2-3, with D perhaps matching TRBD2 (6 bases). The germline V and J ends were trimmed by 4 bases and 3 bases, with 14 bases remaining between them. The CDR3 consists of 15 residues. The V gene's germline CDR1 is MNHNS and CDR2 SASEGT.

The gene calls are TRBV18 and TRBJ2-1; maybe TRBD1 (6 bases). CDR3 length: 15 amino acids. V lost 2 bases and J 4 bases, leaving 12 bases between the germline ends. Germline V gene data show CDR1 as KGHSH and CDR2 as LQKENI. The CDR3 protein is CASSPEGVGYNEQFF. In nucleotides, the CDR3 is TGTGCCAGCTCACCAGAGGGGGTAGGTTACAATGAGCAGTTCTTC. The whole variable domain, remainder taken from reference TRBV18 and TRBJ2-1, is NAGVMQNPRHLVRRRGQEARLRCSPMKGHSHVYWYRQLPEEGLKFMVYLQKENIIDESGMPKERFSAEFPKEGPSILRIQQVVRGDSAAYFCASSPEGVGYNEQFFGPGTRLTVL.

V usage is TRBV2 and J usage is TRBJ2-7; D gene uncertain. V gave up 0 bases and J gave up 0 bases, with 9 bases separating them. Germline V gene sequence: CDR1 SNHLY, CDR2 FYNNEI. CDR3 length: 15 residues. CDR3 sequence reads: CASSEARRASYEQYF. CDR3 DNA: TGTGCCAGCAGTGAAGCTCGTCGGGCCTCCTACGAGCAGTACTTC. Complete variable domain (other parts from reference TRBV2 and TRBJ2-7): EPEVTQTPSHQVTQMGQEVILRCVPISNHLYFYWYRQILGQKVEFLVSFYNNEISEKSEIFDDQFSVERPDGSNFTLKIRSTKLEDSAMYFCASSEARRASYEQYFGPGTRLTVT.

This clonotype was recorded at least ten times. The chain recombines TRBV6-5 with TRBJ1-1; D call uncertain. The CDR3 length is 15 residues. Between the trimmed V and J ends, which lost 0 bases and 4 bases, there was a span of 12 bases. The germline gives CDR1 MNHEY, CDR2 SVGAGI. DNA of the CDR3: TGTGCCAGCAGTTACTCGTTTAGGGTTAGCACTGAAGCTTTCTTT. Translation: CASSYSFRVSTEAFF.

This clonotype was seen many times. The rearrangement joins TRBV5-6 to TRBJ2-2; D ambiguous. Trimming stripped 0 bases from V and 6 bases from J, with 3 bases between. Germline CDR1 and CDR2: SGHDT and YYEEEE. The CDR3 is 12 amino acids. The CDR3, as DNA: TGTGCCAGCAGCTTGGGGTCCGGGGAGCTGTTTTTT. Protein: CASSLGSGELFF.

This rearrangement joins TRBV4-3 to TRBJ2-2; no reliable D call. The CDR3 has 13 residues. Germline CDR1 LGHNA, CDR2 YSLEER. V lost 4 bases and J lost 6, with 9 bases in between. In nucleotides, the CDR3 is TGCGCCAGCAGCCGTCCTGGGGCCGGGGAGCTGTTTTTT. It is translated as CASSRPGAGELFF.

This clonotype came up many times. The CDR3 DNA is TGCAGCGTTGAAGATCAGACAGGGCCCTACGAGCAGTACTTC. It encodes CSVEDQTGPYEQYF. V usage is TRBV29-1 and J usage is TRBJ2-7; TRBD1 aligns across 7 bases. Germline loops: CDR1 SQVTM, CDR2 ANQGSEA. The CDR3 is made up of 14 amino acids. Trimming at V came to 0 bases and at J to 2 bases, leaving 4 bases not matched to a gene.

In this sample, this clonotype turned up many times. CDR3 protein: CASSYQLTGTYYPYEQYF. Written as DNA, the CDR3 is TGTGCCAGCAGTTATCAGTTGACAGGGACCTATTACCCTTACGAGCAGTACTTC. The V call is TRBV6-5, the J call TRBJ2-7; 7 nucleotides line up with TRBD1. CDR3 length: 18 amino acids. Germline loops: CDR1 MNHEY, CDR2 SVGAGI. After removal of 3 bases from V and 4 bases from J, the junction contained 18 bases not matched to a gene.

The table lists this clonotype with a few counts. The chain links TRBV5-1 to TRBJ2-7; a possible D gene is TRBD1 (7 bases). The CDR3 spans 14 residues. The V and J ends lost 4 bases and 3 bases respectively, with 14 bases between them. Germline V gives CDR1 SGHRS, CDR2 YFSETQ. This CDR3 reads CASSQNRGGYEQYF. In nucleotides, the CDR3 is TGCGCCAGCAGCCAAAACAGGGGAGGCTACGAGCAGTACTTC.

There are a few counts of this clonotype. One end of the junction is discordant with germline, which a read error may explain. The chain links TRBV7-7 to TRBJ2-2, with 15 bases matching TRBD2. The germline V gene encodes CDR1 SSHAT and CDR2 FNYEAQ (reference sequence). This CDR3 contains 17 residues. The CDR3 DNA is TGTGCTAGCAGCCCCGGGACTAGCGGGGGGCGCGCCGGGGAGCTGTTTTTT. This gives the protein CASSPGTSGGRAGELFF.

This clonotype was observed at least ten times. The rearrangement links TRBV4-2 to TRBJ2-7; D not resolved. Per the germline V gene, CDR1 is LGHNA and CDR2 is YNFKEQ. This CDR3 is 15 amino acids long. With 0 bases removed from V and 0 bases from J, the gap between germline ends came to 9 bases. The CDR3: CASSQDLTSSYEQYF. The CDR3 DNA follows: TGTGCCAGCAGCCAAGATTTAACATCCTCCTACGAGCAGTACTTC.

Comments on this clonotype: One end of the junction varies from germline; a read error may be responsible. V is TRBV6-2 or TRBV6-3 and J is TRBJ2-1; no clear D gene. CDR3 length: 16 residues. Per the germline V gene, CDR1 is MNHEY and CDR2 is SVGEGT. Written as DNA, the CDR3 is TGTGCCAGCAGTTACAGGCCGAGACATCTCTACGATGAGCAGTTCTTC. Translation gives CASSYRPRHLYDEQFF.

There are many counts of this clonotype. The chain joins TRBV27 to TRBJ2-5, with D possibly being TRBD1 (5 bases). Deletions cut 1 base from V and 2 bases from J, with 8 bases between. The CDR3 has 14 residues. Per germline, CDR1 MNHEY and CDR2 SMNVEV (reference sequence). The CDR3 DNA reads as TGTGCCAGCAGTTTATTAGACAGTCAAGAGACCCAGTACTTC. It codes for CASSLLDSQETQYF.

The chain carries TRBV4-1 and TRBJ2-7; 7 nucleotides agree with TRBD2. The V segment lost 0 bases and the J segment 1 base; nucleotides outside the gene matches: 6. CDR1 is MGHRA and CDR2 is YSYEKL in the germline V gene. The CDR3 extends over 16 amino acids. CDR3 DNA sequence: TGCGCCAGCAGCCAAGATGCGGGGGTGAGGTCCTACGAGCAGTACTTC. It translates to CASSQDAGVRSYEQYF.

The table lists this clonotype with a few counts. This rearrangement joins TRBV24-1 to TRBJ2-4, with D perhaps TRBD2 (5 bases). Germline assignment: CDR1 KGHDR and CDR2 SFDVKD. V lost 7 bases and J lost 8, with 8 bases in between. There are 11 residues in the CDR3. In DNA, the CDR3 is TGTGCCACCAGCGCGGAGGACATTCAGTACTTC. It yields the protein CATSAEDIQYF.